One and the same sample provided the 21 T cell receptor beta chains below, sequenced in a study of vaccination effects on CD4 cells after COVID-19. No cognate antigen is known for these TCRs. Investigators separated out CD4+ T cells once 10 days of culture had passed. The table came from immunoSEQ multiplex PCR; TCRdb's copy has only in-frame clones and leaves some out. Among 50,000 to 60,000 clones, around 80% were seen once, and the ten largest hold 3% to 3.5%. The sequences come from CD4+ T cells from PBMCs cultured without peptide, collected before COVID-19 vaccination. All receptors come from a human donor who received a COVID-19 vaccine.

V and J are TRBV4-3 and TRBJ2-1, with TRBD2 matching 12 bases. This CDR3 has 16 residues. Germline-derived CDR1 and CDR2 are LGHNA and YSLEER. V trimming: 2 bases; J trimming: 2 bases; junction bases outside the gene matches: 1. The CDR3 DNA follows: TGCGCCAGCAGCCAAAGACTAGCGGGGGCCTACAATGAGCAGTTCTTC. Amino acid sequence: CASSQRLAGAYNEQFF.

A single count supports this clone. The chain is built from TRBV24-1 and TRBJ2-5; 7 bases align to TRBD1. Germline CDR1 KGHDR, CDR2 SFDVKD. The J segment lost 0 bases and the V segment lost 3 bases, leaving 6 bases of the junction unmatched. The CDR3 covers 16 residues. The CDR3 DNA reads TGTGCCACCAGTGATCGGACAGGCCTGTACCAAGAGACCCAGTACTTC. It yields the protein CATSDRTGLYQETQYF.

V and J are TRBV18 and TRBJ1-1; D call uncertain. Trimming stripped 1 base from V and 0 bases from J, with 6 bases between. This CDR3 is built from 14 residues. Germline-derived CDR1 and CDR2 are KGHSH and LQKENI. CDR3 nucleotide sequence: TGTGCCAGCTCACCACAGAAGATGAACACTGAAGCTTTCTTT. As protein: CASSPQKMNTEAFF.

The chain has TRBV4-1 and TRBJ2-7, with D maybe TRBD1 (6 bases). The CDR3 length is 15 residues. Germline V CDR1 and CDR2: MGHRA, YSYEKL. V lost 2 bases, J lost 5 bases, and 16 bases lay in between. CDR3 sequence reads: CASSQFIGTNDEQYV. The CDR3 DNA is TGCGCCAGCAGCCAATTTATCGGGACAAACGACGAGCAGTACGTC.

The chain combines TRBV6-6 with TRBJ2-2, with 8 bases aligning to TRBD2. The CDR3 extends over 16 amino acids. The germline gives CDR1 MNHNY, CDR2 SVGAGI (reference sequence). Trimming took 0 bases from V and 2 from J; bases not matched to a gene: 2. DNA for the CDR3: TGTGCCAGCAGTTACTCCGGGGGGGGAAACACCGGGGAGCTGTTTTTT. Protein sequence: CASSYSGGGNTGELFF.

This chain's CDR3 is CATSDFGGSTQYF. CDR3 bases: TGTGCCACCAGTGATTTTGGCGGAAGTACGCAGTATTTT. V gene TRBV24-1 combines with J gene TRBJ2-3; D is unresolved. V lost 1 base to trimming and J lost 8 bases, with 9 bases between them. CDR1 is KGHDR and CDR2 is SFDVKD in the germline V gene. The length of the CDR3 is 13 residues.

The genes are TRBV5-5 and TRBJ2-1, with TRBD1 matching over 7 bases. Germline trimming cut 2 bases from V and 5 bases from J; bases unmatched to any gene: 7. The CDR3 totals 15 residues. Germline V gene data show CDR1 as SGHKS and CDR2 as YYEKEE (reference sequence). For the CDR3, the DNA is TGTGCCAGCAGCTTCAGAGACAGGGTGGACAATGAGCAGTTCTTC. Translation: CASSFRDRVDNEQFF.

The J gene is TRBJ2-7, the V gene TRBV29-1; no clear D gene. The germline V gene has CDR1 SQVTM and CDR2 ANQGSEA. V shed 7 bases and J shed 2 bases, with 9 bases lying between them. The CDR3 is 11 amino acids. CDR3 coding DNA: TGCAGCGCAGCAACGGCCTACGAGCAGTACGTC. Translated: CSAATAYEQYV.

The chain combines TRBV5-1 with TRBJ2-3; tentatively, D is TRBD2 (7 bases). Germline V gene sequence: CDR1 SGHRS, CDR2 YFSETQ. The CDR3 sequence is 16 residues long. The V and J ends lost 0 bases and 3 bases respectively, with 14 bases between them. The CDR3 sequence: CASSLDVGGLTDTQYF. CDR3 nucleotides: TGCGCCAGCAGCTTGGATGTGGGGGGGCTGACAGATACGCAGTATTTT. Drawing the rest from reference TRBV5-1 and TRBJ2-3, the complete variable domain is KAGVTQTPRYLIKTRGQQVTLSCSPISGHRSVSWYQQTPGQGLQFLFEYFSETQRNKGNFPGRFSGRQFSNSRSEMNVSTLELGDSALYLCASSLDVGGLTDTQYFGPGTRLTVL.

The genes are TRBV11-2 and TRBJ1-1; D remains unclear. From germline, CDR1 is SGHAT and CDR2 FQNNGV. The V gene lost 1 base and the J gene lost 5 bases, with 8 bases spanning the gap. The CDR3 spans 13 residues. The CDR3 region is CASSLVFGTEAFF. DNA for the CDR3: TGTGCCAGCAGCTTAGTCTTCGGGACTGAAGCTTTCTTT.

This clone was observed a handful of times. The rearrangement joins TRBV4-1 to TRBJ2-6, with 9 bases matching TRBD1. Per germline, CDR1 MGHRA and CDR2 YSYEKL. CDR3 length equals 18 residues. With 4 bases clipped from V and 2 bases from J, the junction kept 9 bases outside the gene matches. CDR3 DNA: TGCGCCAGCAGCCTAGGTATGGGACAGGGCACTGGGGCCAACGTCCTGACTTTC. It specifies CASSLGMGQGTGANVLTF.

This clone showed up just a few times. The CDR3 spells CASSRKDKQETQYF. The CDR3 bases are TGTGCCAGCAGCCGGAAGGACAAACAAGAGACCCAGTACTTC. The chain uses TRBV4-2 and TRBJ2-5; maybe TRBD1 (5 bases). Germline V gene data show CDR1 as LGHNA and CDR2 as YNFKEQ. V dropped 4 bases and J dropped 2 bases, with 11 bases sitting between them. This CDR3 has 14 amino acids.

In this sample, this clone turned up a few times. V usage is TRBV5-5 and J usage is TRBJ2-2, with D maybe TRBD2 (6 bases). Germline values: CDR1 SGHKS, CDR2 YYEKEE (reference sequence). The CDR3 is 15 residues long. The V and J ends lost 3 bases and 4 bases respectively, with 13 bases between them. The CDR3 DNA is TGTGCCAGCAGCTCCCTCCCCGGGAGCACCGGGGAGCTGTTTTTT. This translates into CASSSLPGSTGELFF.

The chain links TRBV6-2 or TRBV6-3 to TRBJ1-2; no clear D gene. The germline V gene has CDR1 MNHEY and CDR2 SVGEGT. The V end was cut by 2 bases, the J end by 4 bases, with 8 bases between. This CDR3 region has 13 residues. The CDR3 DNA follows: TGTGCCAGCAGTTACCCTCAAAGCTATGGCTACACCTTC. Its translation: CASSYPQSYGYTF.

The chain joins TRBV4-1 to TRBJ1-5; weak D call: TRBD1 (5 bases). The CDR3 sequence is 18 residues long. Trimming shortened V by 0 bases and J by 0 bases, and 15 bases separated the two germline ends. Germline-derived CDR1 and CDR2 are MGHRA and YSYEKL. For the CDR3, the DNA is TGCGCCAGCAGCCAAGATGGTGGGGGAGGGCTTAGCAATCAGCCCCAGCATTTT. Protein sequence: CASSQDGGGGLSNQPQHF.

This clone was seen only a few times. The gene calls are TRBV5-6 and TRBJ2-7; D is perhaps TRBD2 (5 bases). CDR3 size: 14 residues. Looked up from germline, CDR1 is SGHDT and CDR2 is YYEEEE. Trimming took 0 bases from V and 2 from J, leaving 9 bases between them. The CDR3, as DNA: TGTGCCAGCAGCTTGGTGGACGGGACCTACGAGCAGTACGTC. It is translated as CASSLVDGTYEQYV.

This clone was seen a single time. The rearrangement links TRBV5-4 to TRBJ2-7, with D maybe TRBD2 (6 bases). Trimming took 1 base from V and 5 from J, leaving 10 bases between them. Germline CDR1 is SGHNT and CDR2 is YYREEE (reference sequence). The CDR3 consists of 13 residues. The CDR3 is CASSLRGVDEQYV. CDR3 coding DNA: TGTGCCAGCAGCTTGCGCGGGGTCGACGAGCAGTACGTC.

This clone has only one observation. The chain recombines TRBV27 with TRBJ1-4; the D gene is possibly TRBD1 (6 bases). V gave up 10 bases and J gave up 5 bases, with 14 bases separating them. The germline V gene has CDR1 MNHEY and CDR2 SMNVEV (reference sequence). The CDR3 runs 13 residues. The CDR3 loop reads CATSRGANEKLFF. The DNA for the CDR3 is TGTGCCACCTCGCGGGGGGCGAATGAAAAACTGTTTTTT.

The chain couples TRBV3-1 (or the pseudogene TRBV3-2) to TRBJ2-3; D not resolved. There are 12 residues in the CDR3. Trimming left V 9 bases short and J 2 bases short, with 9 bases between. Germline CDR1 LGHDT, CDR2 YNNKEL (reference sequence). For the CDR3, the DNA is TGTGCCAGTGGGGAAACCACAGATACGCAGTATTTT. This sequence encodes CASGETTDTQYF.

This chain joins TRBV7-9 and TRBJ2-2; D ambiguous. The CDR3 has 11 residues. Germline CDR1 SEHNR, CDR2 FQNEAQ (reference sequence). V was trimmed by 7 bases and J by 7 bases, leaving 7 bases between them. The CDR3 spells CASTWGGELFF. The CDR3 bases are TGTGCCAGCACCTGGGGCGGGGAGCTGTTTTTT.

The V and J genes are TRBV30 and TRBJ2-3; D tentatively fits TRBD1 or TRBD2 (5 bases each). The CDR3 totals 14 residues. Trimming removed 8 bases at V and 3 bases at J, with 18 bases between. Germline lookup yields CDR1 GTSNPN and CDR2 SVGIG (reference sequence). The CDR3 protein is CAGTPVGLTDTQYF. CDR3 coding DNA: TGTGCCGGGACCCCGGTGGGGTTGACAGATACGCAGTATTTT.